Listed here are 4 T cell receptor beta chains from one sample, sequenced in a study of graft-versus-host responses after intestinal transplantation. Method: immunoSEQ multiplex PCR; TCRdb's copy keeps in-frame clones and lacks some. The top ten clones hold around 6% of a sample with some 90,000 clones, around 90% of them seen once. Antigens for these TCRs are unknown. This specimen was unstimulated CD8+ T cells sorted from spleen or lymph node cells, taken before intestinal transplant. The receptors were gathered from a human donor who received an intestinal transplant.

Details on this clone: A read error may produce the germline difference seen at one junction end. Different DNA sequences within this sample yield the same CDR3. The chain uses TRBV7-6 and TRBJ2-3; unclear D gene. Germline V gene sequence: CDR1 SGHVS, CDR2 FNYEAQ. The CDR3 spans 14 residues. In DNA form, the CDR3 reads TGCGCCAGCAGCTTAGACGCTAGCACAGATACGCAGTATTTT. The encoded protein is CASSLDASTDTQYF.

This chain connects TRBV6-5 to TRBJ2-5; 13 nucleotides line up with TRBD2. The CDR3 is 15 amino acids. From germline, CDR1 is MNHEY and CDR2 SVGAGI. Trimming at V came to 6 bases and at J to 5 bases, leaving 6 bases not matched to a gene. The DNA for the CDR3 is TGTGCCAGCAGCCTTACTAGCGGGGGGGCCGAGACCCAGTACTTC. It encodes CASSLTSGGAETQYF.

Only one count was recorded for this clone. The gene calls are TRBV6-1 and TRBJ2-7; D may be TRBD2 (6 bases). Trimming left V 5 bases short and J 4 bases short, with 9 bases between. Looked up from germline, CDR1 is MNHNS and CDR2 is SASEGT. The CDR3 loop spans 12 amino acids. Here the CDR3 reads CASSSGTYEQYF. The CDR3 DNA reads TGTGCCAGCAGTTCGGGGACTTACGAGCAGTACTTC.

The rearrangement joins TRBV6-1 to TRBJ2-7; 7 positions agree with TRBD2. This CDR3 is built from 14 residues. The germline V gene has CDR1 MNHNS and CDR2 SASEGT. Trimming at V came to 7 bases and at J to 3 bases, leaving 9 bases not matched to a gene. Here the CDR3 DNA reads TGTGCCAGCATTCATTCGGGGGGTGTCTACGAGCAGTACTTC. Residues: CASIHSGGVYEQYF.